This TCR beta chain was captured by sequencing in a study of T cells in Graves' hyperthyroidism and ophthalmopathy. Study context: Once the initial diagnosis was made, peripheral blood was obtained before any treatment. General study points: Most thyroid clonotypes with frequency above 0.001 were detected in blood.

Amplification of TCR beta CDR3 regions used RNA as the template. When the TCR CDR3 underwent first-round RT-PCR, the HTBI primer set was used. TCRdb reprocessed the multiplex PCR reads via MiXCR and lists one record per CDR3 protein. The sample includes about 400,000 distinct CDR3 sequences, roughly an eighth of them seen just once. This clonotype showed up many times. Its antigen is as yet unknown. Hyperthyroidism patients were newly diagnosed, had disease duration under 2 months, and were aged 18 to 65 years. This receptor was identified in a young woman with Graves' hyperthyroidism. Sequencing used blood.

CDR3: CASSEGSQGGTEAFF. The CDR3 DNA follows: TGTGCCAGCAGCGAAGGCTCACAGGGAGGCACTGAAGCTTTCTTT. The chain combines TRBV9 with TRBJ1-1; D is perhaps TRBD1 (6 bases). Looked up from germline, CDR1 is SGDLS and CDR2 is YYNGEE. This CDR3 has 15 amino acids. The V end was cut by 3 bases, the J end by 4 bases, with 16 bases between.